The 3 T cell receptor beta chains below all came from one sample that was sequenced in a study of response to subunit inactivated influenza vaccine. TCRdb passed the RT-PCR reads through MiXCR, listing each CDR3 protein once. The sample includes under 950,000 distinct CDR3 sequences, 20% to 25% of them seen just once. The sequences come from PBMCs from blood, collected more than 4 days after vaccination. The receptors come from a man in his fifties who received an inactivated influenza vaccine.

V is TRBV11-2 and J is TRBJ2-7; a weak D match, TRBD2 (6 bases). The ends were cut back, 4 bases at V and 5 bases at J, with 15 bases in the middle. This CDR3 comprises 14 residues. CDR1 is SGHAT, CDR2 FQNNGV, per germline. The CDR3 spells CASSSGTSWNEQYF. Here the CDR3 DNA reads TGTGCCAGCAGCTCCGGGACTTCTTGGAACGAGCAGTACTTC.

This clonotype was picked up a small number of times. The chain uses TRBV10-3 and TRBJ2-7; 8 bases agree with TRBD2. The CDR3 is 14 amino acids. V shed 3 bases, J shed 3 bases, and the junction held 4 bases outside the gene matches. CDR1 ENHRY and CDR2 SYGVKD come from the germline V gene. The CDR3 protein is CAISDERGYYEQYF. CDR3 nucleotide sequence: TGTGCCATCAGTGACGAGCGGGGGTACTACGAGCAGTACTTC.

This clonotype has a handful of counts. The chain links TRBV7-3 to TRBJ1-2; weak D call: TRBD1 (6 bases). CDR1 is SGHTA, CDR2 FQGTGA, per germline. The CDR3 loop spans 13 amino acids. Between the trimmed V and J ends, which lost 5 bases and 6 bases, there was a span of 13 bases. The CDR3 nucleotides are TGTGCCAGCAGCCCCAGCCAGGGGAATGGCTACACCTTC. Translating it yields CASSPSQGNGYTF.